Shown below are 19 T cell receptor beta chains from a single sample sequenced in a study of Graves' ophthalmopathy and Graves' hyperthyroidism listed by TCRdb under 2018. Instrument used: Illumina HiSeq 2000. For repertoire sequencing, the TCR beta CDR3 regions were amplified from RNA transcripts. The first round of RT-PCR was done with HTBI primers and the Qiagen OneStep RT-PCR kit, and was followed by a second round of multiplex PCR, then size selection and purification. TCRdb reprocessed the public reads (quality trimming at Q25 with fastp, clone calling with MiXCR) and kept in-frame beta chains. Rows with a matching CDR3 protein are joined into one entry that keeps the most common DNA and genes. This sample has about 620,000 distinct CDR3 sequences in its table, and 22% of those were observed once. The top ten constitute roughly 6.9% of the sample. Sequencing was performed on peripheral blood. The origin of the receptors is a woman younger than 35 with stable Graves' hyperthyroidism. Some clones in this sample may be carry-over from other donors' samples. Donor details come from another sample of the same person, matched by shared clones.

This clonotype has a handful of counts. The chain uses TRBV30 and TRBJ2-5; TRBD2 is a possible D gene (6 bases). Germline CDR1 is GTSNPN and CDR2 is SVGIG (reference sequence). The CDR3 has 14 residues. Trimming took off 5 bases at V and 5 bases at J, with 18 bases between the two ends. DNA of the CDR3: TGTGCCTGGGGGGAACTGGGTGGGAGGGAGACCCAGTACTTC. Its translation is CAWGELGGRETQYF.

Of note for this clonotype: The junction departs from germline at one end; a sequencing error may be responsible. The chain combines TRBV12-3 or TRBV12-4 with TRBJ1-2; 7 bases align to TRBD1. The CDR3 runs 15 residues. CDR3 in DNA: TGTGCCAGCAGCCCAGGGACAGTCGATGGCTATGGCTGCACCTTC. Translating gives CASSPGTVDGYGCTF.

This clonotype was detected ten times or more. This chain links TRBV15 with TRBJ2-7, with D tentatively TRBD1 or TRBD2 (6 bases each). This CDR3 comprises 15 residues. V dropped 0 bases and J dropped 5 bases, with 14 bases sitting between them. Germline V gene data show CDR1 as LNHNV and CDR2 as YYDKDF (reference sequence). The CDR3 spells CATSRDGTSGDEQYF. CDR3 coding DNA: TGTGCCACCAGCAGAGATGGGACATCGGGGGACGAGCAGTACTTC. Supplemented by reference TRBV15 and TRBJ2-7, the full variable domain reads DAMVIQNPRYQVTQFGKPVTLSCSQTLNHNVMYWYQQKSSQAPKLLFHYYDKDFNNEADTPDNFQSRRPNTSFCFLDIRSPGLGDTAMYLCATSRDGTSGDEQYFGPGTRLTVT.

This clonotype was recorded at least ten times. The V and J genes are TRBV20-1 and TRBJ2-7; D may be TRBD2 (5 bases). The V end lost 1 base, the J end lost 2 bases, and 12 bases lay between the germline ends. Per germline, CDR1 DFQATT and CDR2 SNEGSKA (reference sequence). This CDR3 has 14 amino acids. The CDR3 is CSARGDSGTYEQYF. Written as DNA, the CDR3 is TGCAGTGCTAGAGGGGATTCGGGGACCTACGAGCAGTACTTC.

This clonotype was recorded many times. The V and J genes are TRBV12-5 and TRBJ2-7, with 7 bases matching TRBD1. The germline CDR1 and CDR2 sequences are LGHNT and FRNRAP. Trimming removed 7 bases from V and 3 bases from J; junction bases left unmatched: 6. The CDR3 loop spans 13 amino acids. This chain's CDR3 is CASALGQNYEQYF. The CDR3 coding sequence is TGTGCTAGTGCCTTGGGACAGAACTACGAGCAGTACTTC.

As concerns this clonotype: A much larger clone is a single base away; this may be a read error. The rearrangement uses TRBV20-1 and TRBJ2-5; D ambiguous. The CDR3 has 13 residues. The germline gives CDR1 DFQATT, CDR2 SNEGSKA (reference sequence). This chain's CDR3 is CSAREAKQETKYF. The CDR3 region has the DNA TGCAGTGCTAGAGAGGCCAAGCAAGAGACCAAGTACTTC.

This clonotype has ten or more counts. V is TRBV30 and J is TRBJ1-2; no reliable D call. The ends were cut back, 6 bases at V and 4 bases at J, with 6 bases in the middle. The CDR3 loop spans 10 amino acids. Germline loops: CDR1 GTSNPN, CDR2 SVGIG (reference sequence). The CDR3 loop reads CACTTYGYTF. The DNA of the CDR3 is TGTGCCTGTACTACCTATGGCTACACCTTC. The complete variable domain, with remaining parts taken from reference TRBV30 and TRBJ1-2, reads SQTIHQWPATLVQPVGSPLSLECTVEGTSNPNLYWYRQAAGRGLQLLFYSVGIGQISSEVPQNLSASRPQDRQFILSSKKLLLSDSGFYLCACTTYGYTFGSGTRLTVV.

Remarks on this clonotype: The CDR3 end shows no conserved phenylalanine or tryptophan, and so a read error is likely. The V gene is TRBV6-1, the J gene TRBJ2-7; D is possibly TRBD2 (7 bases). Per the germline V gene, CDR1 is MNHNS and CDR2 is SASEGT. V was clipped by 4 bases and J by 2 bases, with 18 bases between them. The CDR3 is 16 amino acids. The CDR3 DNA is TGTGCCAGCAGTGCCCGGAGGGGGGGTGTAACCTACGAGCAGTACCTC. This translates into CASSARRGGVTYEQYL.

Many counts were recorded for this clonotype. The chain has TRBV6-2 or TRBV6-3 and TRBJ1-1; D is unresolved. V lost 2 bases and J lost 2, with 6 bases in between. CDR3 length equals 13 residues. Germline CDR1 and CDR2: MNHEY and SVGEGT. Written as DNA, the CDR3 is TGTGCCAGCAGTTACACCCCTAACACTGAAGCTTTCTTT. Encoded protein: CASSYTPNTEAFF.

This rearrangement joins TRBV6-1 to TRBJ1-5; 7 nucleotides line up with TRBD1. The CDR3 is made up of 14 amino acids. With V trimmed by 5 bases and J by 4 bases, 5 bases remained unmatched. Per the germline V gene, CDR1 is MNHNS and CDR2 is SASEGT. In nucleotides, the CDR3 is TGTGCCAGCAGTACAGGGGACGGTAATCAGCCCCAGCATTTT. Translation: CASSTGDGNQPQHF.

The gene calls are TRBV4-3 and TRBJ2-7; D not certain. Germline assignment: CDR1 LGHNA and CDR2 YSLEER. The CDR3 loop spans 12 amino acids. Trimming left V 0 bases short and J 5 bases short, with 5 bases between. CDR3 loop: CASSQESDEQYF. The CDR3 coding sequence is TGCGCCAGCAGCCAAGAAAGTGACGAGCAGTACTTC.

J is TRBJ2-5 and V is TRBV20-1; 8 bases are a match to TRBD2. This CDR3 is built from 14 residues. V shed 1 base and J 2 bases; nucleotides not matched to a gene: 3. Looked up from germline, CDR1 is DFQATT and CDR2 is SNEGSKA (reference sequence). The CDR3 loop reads CSARGGGGQETQYF. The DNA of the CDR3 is TGCAGTGCTAGAGGGGGCGGGGGGCAAGAGACCCAGTACTTC.

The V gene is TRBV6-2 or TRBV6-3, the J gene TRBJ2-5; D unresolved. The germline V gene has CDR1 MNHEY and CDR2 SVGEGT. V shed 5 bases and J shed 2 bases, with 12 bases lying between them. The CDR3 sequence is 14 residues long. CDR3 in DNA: TGTGCCAGCAGTGACCTGACTGAACAAGAGACCCAGTACTTC. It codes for CASSDLTEQETQYF.

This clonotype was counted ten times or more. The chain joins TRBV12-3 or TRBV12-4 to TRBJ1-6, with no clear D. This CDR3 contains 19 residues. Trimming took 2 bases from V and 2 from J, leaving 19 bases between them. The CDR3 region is CASSLFWFLDGTYNSPLHF. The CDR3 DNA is TGTGCCAGCAGTTTATTTTGGTTTTTAGACGGAACCTATAATTCACCCCTCCACTTT.

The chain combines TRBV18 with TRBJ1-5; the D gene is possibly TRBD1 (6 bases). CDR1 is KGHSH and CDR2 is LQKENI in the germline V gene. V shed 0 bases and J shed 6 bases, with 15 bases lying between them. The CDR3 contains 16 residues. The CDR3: CASSPPGQGRGQPQHF. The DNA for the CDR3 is TGTGCCAGCTCACCACCGGGTCAGGGGCGGGGTCAGCCCCAGCATTTT.

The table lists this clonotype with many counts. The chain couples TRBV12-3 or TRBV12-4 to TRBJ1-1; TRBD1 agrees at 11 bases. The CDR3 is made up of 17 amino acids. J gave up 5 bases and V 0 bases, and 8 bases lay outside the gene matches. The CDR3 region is CASSLAGQGDGWTEAFF. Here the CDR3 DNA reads TGTGCCAGCAGTTTAGCGGGACAGGGGGACGGTTGGACTGAAGCTTTCTTT.

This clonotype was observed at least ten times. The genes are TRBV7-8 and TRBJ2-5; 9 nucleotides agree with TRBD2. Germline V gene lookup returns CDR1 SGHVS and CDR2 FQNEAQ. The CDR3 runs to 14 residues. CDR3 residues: CVLRLAGYQETQYF. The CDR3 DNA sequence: TGTGTCCTACGGCTAGCGGGGTACCAAGAGACCCAGTACTTC.

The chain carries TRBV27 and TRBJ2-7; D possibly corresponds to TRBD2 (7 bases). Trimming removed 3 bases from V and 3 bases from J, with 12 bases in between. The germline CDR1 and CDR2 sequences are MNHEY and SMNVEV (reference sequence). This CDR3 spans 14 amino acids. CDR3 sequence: CASSFGGPHYEQYF. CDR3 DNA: TGTGCCAGCAGTTTCGGGGGGCCCCACTACGAGCAGTACTTC.

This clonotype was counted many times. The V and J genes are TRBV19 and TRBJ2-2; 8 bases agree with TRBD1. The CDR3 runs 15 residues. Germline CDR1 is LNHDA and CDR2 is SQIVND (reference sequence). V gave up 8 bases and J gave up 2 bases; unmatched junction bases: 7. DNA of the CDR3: TGTGCCAGTGTAGACAGGGGCATAAACACCGGGGAGCTGTTTTTT. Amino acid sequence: CASVDRGINTGELFF.